The 3 T cell receptor beta chains reported below all come from one sample, sequenced in a study of vaccination effects on CD4 cells after COVID-19. The assay was immunoSEQ multiplex PCR, and TCRdb's table has in-frame clones only and misses some. This table has 70,000 or so clones, approximately 71% appearing once. Their antigen targets remain unknown. Culture proceeded for about ten days, and CD4+ T cells were then isolated. The specimen comprised CD4+ T cells from PBMCs cultured without peptide, sampled before COVID-19 vaccination. Receptor source: a human donor who received a COVID-19 vaccine.

This chain links TRBV7-6 with TRBJ1-6; 9 bases map to TRBD1. V lost 5 bases to trimming and J lost 9 bases; unmatched junction nucleotides: 14. The CDR3 runs to 17 residues. CDR1 SGHVS and CDR2 FNYEAQ come from the germline V gene. CDR3 protein: CASSPAPSGQGSSPLHF. The CDR3 coding sequence is TGTGCCAGCAGCCCCGCCCCCAGCGGACAGGGGTCTTCACCCCTCCACTTT.

The CDR3 DNA reads TGTGCCAGTGGGACAGGGCATGGCTACACCTTC. Protein product: CASGTGHGYTF. The chain couples TRBV12-3 or TRBV12-4 to TRBJ1-2; TRBD1 matches 9 bases. Trimming took 9 bases from V and 6 from J; bases not matched to a gene: 2. CDR3 length equals 11 residues.

This chain uses TRBV12-5 with TRBJ2-7; D call uncertain. The CDR3 has 13 residues. Trimming stripped 2 bases from V and 5 bases from J, with 10 bases between. Germline CDR1 LGHNT, CDR2 FRNRAP. CDR3 in amino acids: CASGLSHLDEQYV. The CDR3 DNA reads as TGTGCTAGTGGTTTGTCCCACTTGGACGAGCAGTACGTC.